Listed here are 26 T cell receptor beta chains from one sample, sequenced in a study of early T cells in non-severe SARS-CoV-2 infection. MiXCR, applied by TCRdb to the 5' RACE reads, yields one record per CDR3 protein. The sample carries some 73,000 distinct CDR3 sequences, approximately 12% recorded once. The sample comprised whole blood. These receptors were obtained from an adult who was a healthcare worker with PCR-confirmed SARS-CoV-2 infection or an uninfected control (not recorded which).

The sample holds a few counts of this clonotype. This CDR3 reads CSARGDSEAFF. As DNA, the CDR3 is TGCAGTGCTAGGGGGGACAGTGAAGCTTTCTTT. The rearrangement uses TRBV20-1 and TRBJ1-1; TRBD1 matches 7 bases. The CDR3 has 11 residues. Unmatched junction bases numbered 2, after V lost 3 bases and J lost 7 bases. CDR1 DFQATT and CDR2 SNEGSKA come from the germline V gene (reference sequence).

This clonotype occurred many times. The rearrangement joins TRBV6-4 to TRBJ2-1, with 12 bases that match TRBD2. Germline values: CDR1 MRHNA, CDR2 SNTAGT. The CDR3 is 16 amino acids. V lost 2 bases to trimming and J lost 6 bases; unmatched junction nucleotides: 5. CDR3 DNA: TGTGCCAGCAGTGACCCGACTAGCGGGAGAAGCAATGAGCAGTTCTTC. It codes for CASSDPTSGRSNEQFF.

This clonotype came up a few times. This chain links TRBV28 with TRBJ2-2, with D maybe TRBD1 (5 bases). V was cut by 10 bases and J by 3 bases, with 15 bases left in between. CDR3 size: 14 residues. Looked up from germline, CDR1 is MDHEN and CDR2 is SYDVKM. CDR3 protein: CATRWGKDTGELFF. The CDR3, as DNA: TGTGCCACAAGGTGGGGCAAGGACACCGGGGAGCTGTTTTTT.

The chain links TRBV28 to TRBJ1-1, with a weak D call TRBD1 (5 bases). The CDR3 totals 16 residues. V was pared by 7 bases and J by 1 base, with 19 bases between. Germline lookup yields CDR1 MDHEN and CDR2 SYDVKM. The CDR3 loop reads CASIPQPGGANTEAFF. In DNA form, the CDR3 reads TGTGCCAGCATCCCCCAACCAGGCGGGGCGAACACTGAAGCTTTCTTT. Complete variable domain (other parts from reference TRBV28 and TRBJ1-1): DVKVTQSSRYLVKRTGEKVFLECVQDMDHENMFWYRQDPGLGLRLIYFSYDVKMKEKGDIPEGYSVSREKKERFSLILESASTNQTSMYLCASIPQPGGANTEAFFGQGTRLTVV.

In its sample, this clonotype was seen a few times. The chain combines TRBV7-2 with TRBJ2-1; D is perhaps TRBD1 or TRBD2 (5 bases each). This CDR3 contains 17 residues. V was trimmed by 3 bases and J by 2 bases, leaving 17 bases between them. Looked up from germline, CDR1 is SGHTA and CDR2 is FQGNSA. The DNA for the CDR3 is TGTGCCAGCAGCTTTTCGGGGAAGGGGCGTACCTACAATGAGCAGTTCTTC. Its translation: CASSFSGKGRTYNEQFF.

The CDR3 region has the DNA TGCAGCGTTTCTCCAGGGTGGGACATGAACACTGAAGCTTTCTTT. Its translation: CSVSPGWDMNTEAFF. This chain joins TRBV29-1 and TRBJ1-1; TRBD1 might be the D (6 bases). CDR3 length: 15 amino acids. V shed 5 bases and J shed 0 bases, with 16 bases lying between them. Germline lookup yields CDR1 SQVTM and CDR2 ANQGSEA. The variable domain in full, with the rest retrieved from reference TRBV29-1 and TRBJ1-1, is SAVISQKPSRDICQRGTSLTIQCQVDSQVTMMFWYRQQPGQSLTLIATANQGSEATYESGFVIDKFPISRPNLTFSTLTVSNMSPEDSSIYLCSVSPGWDMNTEAFFGQGTRLTVV.

The chain joins TRBV29-1 to TRBJ2-1; 10 bases match TRBD2. This CDR3 region has 13 residues. CDR1 and CDR2 (germline): SQVTM, ANQGSEA. V trimming: 5 bases; J trimming: 9 bases; junction bases outside the gene matches: 7. The CDR3 protein is CSVSSGSGVEQFF. For the CDR3, the DNA is TGCAGCGTTTCTAGCGGGAGTGGGGTTGAGCAGTTCTTC.

This clonotype appeared a few times. The chain combines TRBV29-1 with TRBJ2-7; perhaps TRBD2 as D (5 bases). This CDR3 comprises 11 residues. The V gene's germline CDR1 is SQVTM and CDR2 ANQGSEA. Between the trimmed V and J ends, which lost 7 bases and 2 bases, there was a span of 9 bases. The CDR3 sequence: CSGGFPYEQYF. The CDR3, as DNA: TGCAGCGGAGGGTTCCCCTACGAGCAGTACTTC.

This clonotype came up many times. The CDR3 spells CASTGLATLSGANVLTF. In nucleotides, the CDR3 is TGTGCCAGCACCGGACTGGCGACCCTCTCTGGGGCCAACGTCCTGACTTTC. The chain links TRBV6-5 to TRBJ2-6; the D gene is possibly TRBD2 (5 bases). Trimming stripped 7 bases from V and 0 bases from J, with 16 bases between. The CDR3 sequence is 17 residues long. Germline V CDR1 and CDR2: MNHEY, SVGAGI.

There are a few counts of this clonotype. This chain joins TRBV27 and TRBJ1-2; 9 bases fit TRBD1. V lost 5 bases and J lost 2; bases outside the gene matches: 9. CDR1 and CDR2 (germline): MNHEY, SMNVEV (reference sequence). This CDR3 contains 16 residues. CDR3 sequence reads: CASSPRRTGANYGYTF. DNA for the CDR3: TGTGCCAGCAGTCCACGACGGACAGGGGCGAACTATGGCTACACCTTC.

To note about this clonotype: Here the CDR3 omits its conserved ending phenylalanine or tryptophan, so a read error is the likely source. The chain recombines TRBV7-9 with TRBJ1-1, with TRBD1 matching over 7 bases. The J segment lost 7 bases and the V segment lost 0 bases, leaving 5 bases of the junction unmatched. This CDR3 contains 14 residues. The germline V gene has CDR1 SEHNR and CDR2 FQNEAQ (reference sequence). This CDR3 reads CASSLADRRYEAFS. For the CDR3, the DNA is TGTGCCAGCAGCTTAGCGGACAGGAGATATGAAGCTTTCTCT.

The rearrangement joins TRBV19 to TRBJ2-2; perhaps TRBD2 as D (6 bases). V lost 0 bases and J 6 bases, leaving 11 bases between the germline ends. The germline gives CDR1 LNHDA, CDR2 SQIVND (reference sequence). The CDR3 totals 15 residues. As DNA, the CDR3 is TGTGCCAGTAGTATAGAGGGGCGGGGAGCCGGGGAGCTGTTTTTT. It is translated as CASSIEGRGAGELFF.

This clonotype has a handful of counts. This chain joins TRBV20-1 and TRBJ2-4, with TRBD2 identical over 9 bases. The CDR3 contains 17 residues. The germline CDR1 and CDR2 sequences are DFQATT and SNEGSKA (reference sequence). Trimming cost V 5 bases and J 0 bases; bases outside gene matches: 11. The CDR3 here is CSAPLLTSGIAKNIQYF. The CDR3 DNA reads TGCAGTGCTCCCCTCCTGACTAGCGGAATAGCCAAAAACATTCAGTACTTC.

This clonotype was recorded only once. The V and J genes are TRBV28 and TRBJ2-5, with TRBD1 as a possible D gene (6 bases). Germline values: CDR1 MDHEN, CDR2 SYDVKM. The CDR3 contains 12 residues. V lost 4 bases, J lost 5 bases, and 8 bases lay in between. CDR3 in amino acids: CASSSRGETQYF. CDR3 sequence (DNA): TGTGCCAGCAGTTCCAGGGGTGAGACCCAGTACTTC.

This clonotype is labeled as medium-sized (0.01 to 0.1%). The chain is built from TRBV3-1 and TRBJ1-1; 7 bases are shared with TRBD1. Germline V gives CDR1 LGHDT, CDR2 YNNKEL (reference sequence). CDR3 size: 15 residues. J was trimmed by 4 bases and V by 4 bases; bases with no gene match: 9. The CDR3: CASSPRTGRGTEAFF. The CDR3, as DNA: TGTGCCAGCAGCCCTCGGACAGGTCGAGGCACTGAAGCTTTCTTT.

The sample holds many counts of this clonotype. The V and J genes are TRBV12-3 or TRBV12-4 and TRBJ2-7, with D tentatively TRBD1 or TRBD2 (5 bases each). This CDR3 is built from 13 residues. V lost 4 bases and J 5 bases, leaving 12 bases between the germline ends. The CDR3: CASSSGSRDEQYF. The DNA of the CDR3 is TGTGCCAGCAGTTCTGGGAGCAGGGACGAGCAGTACTTC.

V gene TRBV5-4 combines with J gene TRBJ2-1; 11 bases match TRBD2. V was pared by 4 bases and J by 5 bases, with 8 bases of the junction left unmatched. CDR3 size: 16 residues. The V gene's germline CDR1 is SGHNT and CDR2 YYREEE (reference sequence). CDR3 bases: TGTGCCAGCAGCCTTCGGACTAGCGGGTCACACAATGAGCAGTTCTTC. It is translated as CASSLRTSGSHNEQFF.

A few counts support this clonotype. This chain connects TRBV7-7 to TRBJ2-7; 12 bases are a match to TRBD1. The CDR3 loop spans 17 amino acids. The V gene's germline CDR1 is SSHAT and CDR2 FNYEAQ (reference sequence). V was clipped by 5 bases and J by 2 bases; unmatched bases: 10. The CDR3 sequence is CASSPEKGDRGPYEQYF. CDR3 DNA sequence: TGTGCCAGCAGCCCAGAAAAGGGGGACAGGGGGCCCTACGAGCAGTACTTC.

This clonotype has a handful of counts. The J gene is TRBJ2-1, the V gene TRBV15, with a possible D match to TRBD1 (6 bases). V was pared by 2 bases and J by 7 bases, with 12 bases between. The CDR3 loop spans 14 amino acids. Germline CDR1 is LNHNV and CDR2 is YYDKDF (reference sequence). Written as DNA, the CDR3 is TGTGCCACCAGCAGACTGACAGGTCAAAATGAGCAGTTCTTC. Translating gives CATSRLTGQNEQFF.

V usage is TRBV11-3 and J usage is TRBJ2-1; 7 bases agree with TRBD2. The CDR3 spans 16 residues. CDR1 and CDR2 from the germline V gene are SGHNT and YENEEA. V trimming: 6 bases; J trimming: 8 bases; junction bases outside the gene matches: 16. CDR3: CASSLSGEHRKDEQFF. CDR3 DNA: TGTGCCAGCAGTCTCAGCGGGGAGCACCGGAAGGATGAGCAGTTCTTC.

This clonotype was seen a handful of times. J is TRBJ2-1 and V is TRBV24-1, with D possibly matching TRBD2 (6 bases). In germline, CDR1 is KGHDR, CDR2 SFDVKD. The CDR3 length is 15 residues. Between the trimmed V and J ends, which lost 5 bases and 5 bases, there was a span of 15 bases. The CDR3 protein is CATSGAGTPHNEQFF. In DNA, the CDR3 is TGTGCCACCAGTGGGGCCGGGACTCCCCACAATGAGCAGTTCTTC.

This rearrangement joins TRBV7-2 to TRBJ2-7, with D hard to call. The CDR3 loop spans 15 amino acids. Germline V gene data show CDR1 as SGHTA and CDR2 as FQGNSA. V shed 5 bases and J shed 0 bases, with 14 bases lying between them. The CDR3 nucleotides read TGTGCCAGCAGCACCGGTGGGATTAGCTCCTACGAGCAGTACTTC. Translation gives CASSTGGISSYEQYF.

J is TRBJ2-1 and V is TRBV27; D remains ambiguous. The V end was cut by 0 bases, the J end by 10 bases, with 10 bases between. The CDR3 has 13 amino acids. Germline V gene sequence: CDR1 MNHEY, CDR2 SMNVEV (reference sequence). The CDR3 region is CASSLSGQLEQFF. The CDR3 DNA follows: TGTGCCAGCAGTTTATCGGGCCAGCTAGAGCAGTTCTTC.

This clonotype was seen many times. This chain uses TRBV20-1 with TRBJ2-3; 11 bases are a match to TRBD2. This CDR3 region has 16 residues. V shed 2 bases, J shed 6 bases, and the junction held 10 bases outside the gene matches. The V gene's germline CDR1 is DFQATT and CDR2 SNEGSKA (reference sequence). CDR3 sequence: CSARPTSGSHRDTQYF. The CDR3 coding sequence is TGCAGTGCTAGACCTACTAGCGGGAGCCATCGGGATACGCAGTATTTT.

Only a few counts were recorded for this clonotype. The chain employs TRBV11-2 and TRBJ2-7; 8 nucleotides agree with TRBD1. CDR1 is SGHAT, CDR2 FQNNGV, per germline. The CDR3 totals 16 residues. The ends lost 3 bases at V and 3 bases at J; junction bases unmatched: 10. The DNA of the CDR3 is TGTGCCAGCAGCTTCACCAGGGGGCAGGGGGTCTACGAGCAGTACTTC. It encodes CASSFTRGQGVYEQYF.

This clonotype was seen repeatedly, ten times or more. The J gene is TRBJ2-2, the V gene TRBV11-2; D is unresolved. CDR3 length: 13 amino acids. The germline V and J ends were trimmed by 4 bases and 1 base, with 4 bases remaining between them. Germline-derived CDR1 and CDR2 are SGHAT and FQNNGV. DNA for the CDR3: TGTGCCAGCAGCTCAAGGAACACCGGGGAGCTGTTTTTT. This gives the protein CASSSRNTGELFF.